The 25 T cell receptor beta chains presented below share a single source sample, sequenced in a study of PD-1 blockade in classical Hodgkin lymphoma. Here immunoSEQ multiplex PCR was the method, and the copy in TCRdb shows in-frame clones only, minus some. The sample comprises more than 85,000 clones, nearly 95% of which are singletons, and about 2.7% rests with the top ten. Each patient's relapse followed autologous stem cell transplantation, and brentuximab vedotin exposure varied. Sample: peripheral blood mononuclear cells (PBMCs), taken before the second cycle of nivolumab. These TCRs come from a human donor with classical Hodgkin lymphoma.

The rearrangement links TRBV28 to TRBJ2-3, with no clear D. V lost 5 bases to trimming and J lost 0 bases, with 12 bases between them. The CDR3 spans 15 residues. Germline V gene lookup returns CDR1 MDHEN and CDR2 SYDVKM. The CDR3 DNA reads as TGTGCCAGCAGTCTCGTACCGCGGAGCACAGATACGCAGTATTTT. This encodes CASSLVPRSTDTQYF.

The chain employs TRBV30 and TRBJ2-1, with D possibly being TRBD2 (6 bases). Trimming removed 2 bases from V and 0 bases from J, with 14 bases in between. The CDR3 has 16 amino acids. Germline V gives CDR1 GTSNPN, CDR2 SVGIG (reference sequence). The CDR3 DNA sequence: TGTGCCTGGAGTTCGGGGCGGGGTAGCTCCTACAATGAGCAGTTCTTC. Protein: CAWSSGRGSSYNEQFF.

The chain joins TRBV18 to TRBJ2-1; TRBD2 aligns across 14 bases. The ends lost 2 bases at V and 0 bases at J; junction bases unmatched: 9. The CDR3 consists of 20 residues. CDR1 and CDR2 from the germline V gene are KGHSH and LQKENI. Written as DNA, the CDR3 is TGTGCCAGCTCACCATTAGGAGGGACTAGCGGGAGTTTCTCCTACAATGAGCAGTTCTTC. This codes for CASSPLGGTSGSFSYNEQFF.

This clone was seen a few times. The chain links TRBV29-1 to TRBJ1-1; 10 bases match TRBD1. CDR1 is SQVTM and CDR2 is ANQGSEA in the germline V gene. This CDR3 has 13 residues. J lost 1 base, V lost 7 bases, and 3 bases had no gene match. CDR3 nucleotide sequence: TGCAGCGCCAGGACAGGGGGGAACACTGAAGCTTTCTTT. Its protein product is CSARTGGNTEAFF.

The genes are TRBV19 and TRBJ2-1, with D maybe TRBD2 (7 bases). V was pared by 3 bases and J by 3 bases, with 12 bases between. CDR3 size: 15 residues. Germline V gene lookup returns CDR1 LNHDA and CDR2 SQIVND (reference sequence). In DNA form, the CDR3 reads TGTGCCAGTAGTATCAGGGGAGGGGGCTACAATGAGCAGTTCTTC. Translating gives CASSIRGGGYNEQFF.

This clone came up a few times. V usage is TRBV7-9 and J usage is TRBJ2-1; D unclear. The CDR3 runs 12 residues. Trimming removed 8 bases at V and 8 bases at J, with 13 bases between. Germline V gene sequence: CDR1 SEHNR, CDR2 FQNEAQ (reference sequence). CDR3 nucleotides: TGTGCCAGCGCCCACAACCGCCATGAGCAGTTCTTC. Residues: CASAHNRHEQFF.

The chain employs TRBV20-1 and TRBJ2-5; D is ambiguous. The CDR3 length is 10 residues. Germline CDR1 DFQATT, CDR2 SNEGSKA (reference sequence). The V end was cut by 3 bases, the J end by 5 bases, with 4 bases between. CDR3 residues: CSASLETQYF. The CDR3 DNA reads TGCAGTGCTAGTCTTGAGACCCAGTACTTC.

The sample holds one count of this clone. The chain couples TRBV6-1 to TRBJ2-7; D possibly uses TRBD1 or TRBD2 (6 bases each). This CDR3 region has 13 residues. V lost 9 bases, J lost 3 bases, and 15 bases lay in between. Germline assignment: CDR1 MNHNS and CDR2 SASEGT. Here the CDR3 DNA reads TGTGCCAGGACGAAGGGGGGAGACTACGAGCAGTACTTC. Translation gives CARTKGGDYEQYF.

The chain carries TRBV11-2 and TRBJ2-1; 10 nucleotides match TRBD2. With 1 base clipped from V and 6 bases from J, the junction kept 9 bases outside the gene matches. Germline V gene data show CDR1 as SGHAT and CDR2 as FQNNGV. The CDR3 contains 17 residues. The CDR3 region is CASSLATLAGVANEQFF. In DNA, the CDR3 is TGTGCCAGCAGCTTAGCGACCCTAGCGGGAGTAGCCAATGAGCAGTTCTTC.

This clone is a singleton in its sample. The chain employs TRBV5-5 and TRBJ2-1, with no clear D. V was cut by 1 base and J by 3 bases, with 11 bases left in between. The germline CDR1 and CDR2 sequences are SGHKS and YYEKEE (reference sequence). The CDR3 loop spans 15 amino acids. This CDR3 is CASSLSQQLYNEQFF. In DNA form, the CDR3 reads TGTGCCAGCAGCTTGTCGCAGCAGCTCTACAATGAGCAGTTCTTC.

The gene calls are TRBV10-1 and TRBJ2-4; 8 bases fit TRBD2. Unmatched junction bases numbered 2, after V lost 2 bases and J lost 5 bases. The CDR3 spans 14 residues. The V gene's germline CDR1 is WNHNN and CDR2 SYGVQD (reference sequence). The CDR3 is CASSESGSENIQYF. CDR3 DNA sequence: TGCGCCAGCAGTGAGAGCGGGAGCGAAAACATTCAGTACTTC.

Points on this clone: At one boundary the junction diverges from the germline segment, which might be a read error. The rearrangement joins TRBV7-8 to TRBJ1-3, with unresolved D. CDR1 SGHVS and CDR2 FQNEAQ come from the germline V gene. This CDR3 has 10 residues. The CDR3 coding sequence is TGTGCCAGCAGCTTAAAGGTTTGGGATTTT. It specifies CASSLKVWDF.

Only a few counts were recorded for this clone. V is TRBV6-5 and J is TRBJ2-2; the match to TRBD2 covers 11 bases. With 6 bases clipped from V and 7 bases from J, the junction kept 1 base outside the gene matches. Germline values: CDR1 MNHEY, CDR2 SVGAGI. The CDR3 runs to 13 residues. CDR3 DNA sequence: TGTGCCAGCAGCCTAGCGGGGGGCGGGGAGCTGTTTTTT. This encodes CASSLAGGGELFF.

The chain has TRBV6-4 and TRBJ2-7, with no clear D. The CDR3 extends over 14 amino acids. Trimming removed 2 bases from V and 2 bases from J, with 10 bases in between. Germline CDR1 is MRHNA and CDR2 is SNTAGT. DNA of the CDR3: TGTGCCAGCAGTGACGGGGTGGTCACCTACGAGCAGTACTTC. As protein: CASSDGVVTYEQYF.

V gene TRBV18 combines with J gene TRBJ1-2; D not certain. CDR3 length equals 14 residues. Germline CDR1 KGHSH, CDR2 LQKENI. V lost 0 bases and J lost 3, with 8 bases in between. Here the CDR3 DNA reads TGTGCCAGCTCACCACCGACCACGGACTATGGCTACACCTTC. It specifies CASSPPTTDYGYTF. The full variable domain, in which reference TRBV18 and TRBJ1-2 provide the parts outside the CDR3, is NAGVMQNPRHLVRRRGQEARLRCSPMKGHSHVYWYRQLPEEGLKFMVYLQKENIIDESGMPKERFSAEFPKEGPSILRIQQVVRGDSAAYFCASSPPTTDYGYTFGSGTRLTVV.

This clone has a single count. V and J are TRBV27 and TRBJ2-7; 7 bases agree with TRBD2. Germline V gives CDR1 MNHEY, CDR2 SMNVEV (reference sequence). CDR3 size: 13 residues. V lost 5 bases, J lost 4 bases, and 5 bases stayed unmatched. This CDR3 is CASSSGTNYEQYF. The CDR3 DNA reads as TGTGCCAGCAGTAGCGGGACCAATTACGAGCAGTACTTC.

The chain uses TRBV11-2 and TRBJ1-1; TRBD1 might be the D (5 bases). The V and J ends lost 2 bases and 4 bases respectively, with 5 bases between them. The CDR3 length is 12 residues. The germline V gene encodes CDR1 SGHAT and CDR2 FQNNGV. This chain's CDR3 is CASSLQGTEAFF. In DNA, the CDR3 is TGTGCCAGCAGCTTACAGGGCACTGAAGCTTTCTTT.

V and J are TRBV7-9 and TRBJ2-3; 9 nucleotides align to TRBD2. This CDR3 is 15 amino acids long. Losses at the gene ends were 1 base for V and 6 bases for J; bases not matched to a gene: 5. Germline CDR1 is SEHNR and CDR2 is FQNEAQ (reference sequence). CDR3 coding DNA: TGTGCCAGCAGCTTAGTAGCGGGAGCAGCGGATACGCAGTATTTT. The encoded protein is CASSLVAGAADTQYF.

The CDR3 protein is CGCGSYEQYF. The CDR3 coding sequence is TGTGGCTGCGGATCCTACGAGCAGTACTTC. This chain links TRBV30 with TRBJ2-7; D not resolved. Germline V CDR1 and CDR2: GTSNPN, SVGIG (reference sequence). The CDR3 has 10 amino acids.

The chain links TRBV7-9 to TRBJ2-5; either TRBD1 or TRBD2 may fit D (7 bases each). The CDR3 has 17 amino acids. Germline assignment: CDR1 SEHNR and CDR2 FQNEAQ (reference sequence). Trimming stripped 7 bases from V and 0 bases from J, with 21 bases between. CDR3 amino acids: CASNRGGFGFDQETQYF. In nucleotides, the CDR3 is TGTGCCAGCAACAGGGGAGGGTTCGGGTTTGACCAAGAGACCCAGTACTTC.

CDR3: CASSHTGTGGSSYNEQFF. CDR3 sequence (DNA): TGTGCCAGCAGTCATACCGGGACAGGGGGGAGCTCCTACAATGAGCAGTTCTTC. The chain uses TRBV7-9 and TRBJ2-1; 11 bases fit TRBD1. There are 18 residues in the CDR3. V was pared by 6 bases and J by 0 bases, with 10 bases of the junction left unmatched. Germline CDR1 SEHNR, CDR2 FQNEAQ (reference sequence). The whole variable domain, filled in from reference TRBV7-9 and TRBJ2-1, reads DTGVSQNPRHKITKRGQNVTFRCDPISEHNRLYWYRQTLGQGPEFLTYFQNEAQLEKSRLLSDRFSAERPKGSFSTLEIQRTEQGDSAMYLCASSHTGTGGSSYNEQFFGPGTRLTVL.

The rearrangement links TRBV9 to TRBJ2-4; 8 bases are shared with TRBD1. This CDR3 spans 17 amino acids. With V trimmed by 4 bases and J by 1 base, 10 bases remained unmatched. Germline V gene data show CDR1 as SGDLS and CDR2 as YYNGEE. The CDR3 loop reads CASSSPQTGEAKNIQYF. In DNA form, the CDR3 reads TGTGCCAGCAGCTCACCTCAGACAGGGGAGGCCAAAAACATTCAGTACTTC.

The gene calls are TRBV5-6 and TRBJ2-4; 8 bases match TRBD2. Germline loops: CDR1 SGHDT, CDR2 YYEEEE. J was trimmed by 0 bases and V by 0 bases; bases with no gene match: 2. The CDR3 spans 16 residues. CDR3 DNA: TGTGCCAGCAGCTTGGTAGCGGGACTAGCCAAAAACATTCAGTACTTC. Amino acid sequence: CASSLVAGLAKNIQYF. The full variable domain, rest sourced from reference TRBV5-6 and TRBJ2-4, is DAGVTQSPTHLIKTRGQQVTLRCSPKSGHDTVSWYQQALGQGPQFIFQYYEEEERQRGNFPDRFSGHQFPNYSSELNVNALLLGDSALYLCASSLVAGLAKNIQYFGAGTRLSVL.

This chain connects TRBV18 to TRBJ2-1, with 11 positions matching TRBD2. CDR1 and CDR2 from the germline V gene are KGHSH and LQKENI. The CDR3 has 16 amino acids. J was trimmed by 8 bases and V by 3 bases; bases with no gene match: 9. The CDR3 DNA follows: TGTGCCAGCTCACCCCGCGTAGCGGGAGGGGGGGATGAGCAGTTCTTC. This translates into CASSPRVAGGGDEQFF.

The V call is TRBV5-1, the J call TRBJ1-2, with D perhaps TRBD1 (5 bases). Germline CDR1 is SGHRS and CDR2 is YFSETQ. V shed 4 bases and J shed 5 bases, with 27 bases lying between them. The length of the CDR3 is 18 residues. The CDR3 bases are TGCGCCAGCAGCCGAGAGAGACAGCTCCTTCTACTCATATATGGCTACACCTTC. It is translated as CASSRERQLLLLIYGYTF.